One T cell receptor (beta chain) is described in this entry. What it binds is unknown. PCR primers comprised 60 Vbeta and 13 Jbeta primers. Data came from immunoSEQ multiplex PCR; TCRdb stores just in-frame clones and leaves some out. This sample has around 82,000 clones, with 60% to 85% found just once. This sample is part of a study of cytomegalovirus exposure and HLA in healthy donors. Whole-study results and caveats: Most TCRs appeared rarely, but some public TCRs recurred in many donors. One variant, a missense change in DCLRE1C, was linked in a later analysis to TCR beta V- and J-gene trimming.

The TCR originated in a male donor in good health and CMV-seropositive. Sequenced material: PBMCs.

CDR3 nucleotides: TGCAGCGTTGGACAGGGGGTCGGGACTAGCGGGAACACCGGGGAGCTGTTTTTT. It encodes CSVGQGVGTSGNTGELFF. This rearrangement joins TRBV29-1 to TRBJ2-2, with 11 positions matching TRBD2. Germline-derived CDR1 and CDR2 are SQVTM and ANQGSEA. Trimming took 4 bases from V and 1 from J; bases not matched to a gene: 11. CDR3 length: 18 residues.